Below, 27 T cell receptor beta chains from the same sample are listed, as sequenced in a study of T cells in localized non-small cell lung cancer. TCRdb's copy holds only in-frame clones and misses some; the assay was immunoSEQ multiplex PCR. The data show thousands of clones, with around 30% seen just once and about 9.4% held by the top ten. This sample comprised normal lung tissue next to the tumor, obtained before any cancer treatment. The receptors originated from a man between 40 and 70 years old with stage III lung adenocarcinoma.

The CDR3 protein is CASSVGGGAYEQYF. DNA of the CDR3: TGTGCCAGCAGCGTAGGAGGGGGCGCGTACGAGCAGTACTTC. J is TRBJ2-7 and V is TRBV9; 7 positions match TRBD1. This CDR3 is built from 14 residues. The V and J ends lost 0 bases and 4 bases, in that order; junction bases with no gene match: 4. Per germline, CDR1 SGDLS and CDR2 YYNGEE. Full variable domain (missing parts from reference TRBV9 and TRBJ2-7): DSGVTQTPKHLITATGQRVTLRCSPRSGDLSVYWYQQSLDQGLQFLIQYYNGEERAKGNILERFSAQQFPDLHSELNLSSLELGDSALYFCASSVGGGAYEQYFGPGTRLTVT.

The chain combines TRBV14 with TRBJ2-7; no reliable D call. V dropped 2 bases and J dropped 3 bases, with 11 bases sitting between them. The germline CDR1 and CDR2 sequences are SGHDN and FVKESK. The length of the CDR3 is 14 residues. CDR3 nucleotide sequence: TGTGCCAGCAGCCAATTCCATGCAGACTACGAGCAGTACTTC. Protein sequence: CASSQFHADYEQYF.

This clone was observed a few times. The rearrangement uses TRBV11-3 and TRBJ2-1; perhaps TRBD1 as D (6 bases). The CDR3 sequence is 15 residues long. Germline CDR1 SGHNT, CDR2 YENEEA. V was trimmed by 0 bases and J by 4 bases, leaving 10 bases between them. This CDR3 is CASSLEWTAYNEQFF. The CDR3 DNA is TGTGCCAGCAGCTTAGAGTGGACAGCGTACAATGAGCAGTTCTTC.

V usage is TRBV19 and J usage is TRBJ1-4; 8 positions match TRBD1. This CDR3 region has 14 residues. Germline V lookup: CDR1 LNHDA, CDR2 SQIVND (reference sequence). The ends lost 7 bases at V and 5 bases at J; junction bases unmatched: 6. The chain's CDR3 is CASKSQGANEKLFF. Here the CDR3 DNA reads TGTGCCAGTAAGAGCCAGGGGGCGAATGAAAAACTGTTTTTT.

By proportion, this clone is medium-sized. The chain recombines TRBV11-3 with TRBJ2-2; D is perhaps TRBD2 (6 bases). Trimming shortened V by 4 bases and J by 6 bases, and 15 bases separated the two germline ends. Germline CDR1 SGHNT, CDR2 YENEEA. The CDR3 consists of 15 residues. The CDR3 coding sequence is TGTGCCAGCAGCTCGGCCGGGGGACGGGCCGGGGAGCTGTTTTTT. The encoded protein is CASSSAGGRAGELFF. The entire variable domain, with the rest obtained from reference TRBV11-3 and TRBJ2-2, is as follows: EAGVVQSPRYKIIEKKQPVAFWCNPISGHNTLYWYLQNLGQGPELLIRYENEEAVDDSQLPKDRFSAERLKGVDSTLKIQPAELGDSAVYLCASSSAGGRAGELFFGEGSRLTVL.

This clone was seen many times. The rearrangement joins TRBV11-3 to TRBJ2-5; TRBD1 is a possible D gene (6 bases). The germline CDR1 and CDR2 sequences are SGHNT and YENEEA. The CDR3 is 15 residues long. V was clipped by 1 base and J by 1 base, with 10 bases between them. CDR3 protein: CASSLVGTPQETQYF. CDR3 DNA: TGTGCCAGCAGCTTAGTTGGGACACCCCAAGAGACCCAGTACTTC.

This clone was detected only a few times. This chain connects TRBV6-8 to TRBJ2-3; 12 bases are a match to TRBD2. The CDR3 covers 17 residues. V lost 4 bases and J lost 2; bases outside the gene matches: 7. CDR1 and CDR2 (germline): MNHGY, SAAAGT. DNA for the CDR3: TGTGCCAGCAGTTCCCGCGGACTAGCGGGACTCACAGATACGCAGTATTTT. Its translation: CASSSRGLAGLTDTQYF.

This clone was picked up many times. The chain is built from TRBV11-3 and TRBJ2-7; 7 positions match TRBD1. There are 16 residues in the CDR3. V trimming: 5 bases; J trimming: 3 bases; junction bases outside the gene matches: 13. Per the germline V gene, CDR1 is SGHNT and CDR2 is YENEEA. The CDR3 region is CASSHVLNRDSYEQYF. The DNA for the CDR3 is TGTGCCAGCAGCCATGTGCTTAACCGGGACAGCTACGAGCAGTACTTC.

This clone appeared a few times. The V and J genes are TRBV23-1 and TRBJ1-3, with D possibly matching TRBD1 (5 bases). TRBV23-1 is recorded as an ORF, its role being uncertain. This CDR3 comprises 14 residues. Trimming removed 6 bases at V and 4 bases at J, with 13 bases between. This CDR3 reads CASRARGRGNTIYF. In DNA, the CDR3 is TGCGCCAGCAGAGCTAGGGGCCGAGGAAACACCATATATTTT.

This clone has a handful of counts. The chain links TRBV11-3 to TRBJ2-3; 8 bases line up with TRBD2. The length of the CDR3 is 17 residues. From germline, CDR1 is SGHNT and CDR2 YENEEA. The V gene end was trimmed by 7 bases and the J gene end by 0 bases; junction bases not matched to a gene: 12. CDR3 region: CASTTEGAGASTDTQYF. For the CDR3, the DNA is TGTGCCAGCACCACCGAGGGAGCGGGGGCCAGCACAGATACGCAGTATTTT.

This clone appeared a few times. This chain links TRBV6-8 with TRBJ1-5; 10 nucleotides match TRBD1. Germline-derived CDR1 and CDR2 are MNHGY and SAAAGT. CDR3 length: 17 amino acids. The V and J ends lost 8 bases and 7 bases, in that order; junction bases with no gene match: 17. In nucleotides, the CDR3 is TGTGCCAGCGAGGGAGGGACAGGGGTAATAGGGGGCCAGCCCCAGCATTTT. It specifies CASEGGTGVIGGQPQHF.

This clone is deemed medium-sized. The gene calls are TRBV11-3 and TRBJ2-7, with TRBD1 identical over 9 bases. The CDR3 is 16 residues long. From germline, CDR1 is SGHNT and CDR2 YENEEA. The J segment lost 5 bases and the V segment lost 4 bases, leaving 12 bases of the junction unmatched. DNA of the CDR3: TGTGCCAGCAGCTGGGGGACAGGGCTTGGGTCCGACGAGCAGTACTTC. This sequence encodes CASSWGTGLGSDEQYF.

CDR3 sequence: CASSLDSGVPYEQYF. CDR3 bases: TGTGCCAGCAGCTTAGATAGCGGGGTACCTTACGAGCAGTACTTC. The chain employs TRBV11-3 and TRBJ2-7, with 8 bases matching TRBD2. The CDR3 extends over 15 amino acids. With V trimmed by 0 bases and J by 4 bases, 5 bases remained unmatched. In germline, CDR1 is SGHNT, CDR2 YENEEA.

J is TRBJ2-1 and V is TRBV10-2, with 9 bases matching TRBD1. The trim removed 2 bases at V and 7 bases at J, leaving 3 bases unmatched. In germline, CDR1 is WSHSY, CDR2 SAAADI. This CDR3 contains 14 residues. The CDR3: CASSEPGTGNEQFF. The CDR3 bases are TGCGCCAGCAGTGAGCCCGGGACAGGGAATGAGCAGTTCTTC.

The chain has TRBV18 and TRBJ2-5; the D gene is possibly TRBD2 (5 bases). The CDR3 covers 13 residues. Trimming removed 6 bases at V and 4 bases at J, with 12 bases between. Germline V gives CDR1 KGHSH, CDR2 LQKENI. The CDR3 is CASSRRTGETQYF. The CDR3 DNA reads as TGTGCCAGCTCCCGCAGGACTGGAGAGACCCAGTACTTC.

The chain recombines TRBV28 with TRBJ2-3; TRBD2 is a possible D gene (6 bases). V dropped 7 bases and J dropped 2 bases, with 13 bases sitting between them. CDR1 MDHEN and CDR2 SYDVKM come from the germline V gene. The CDR3 totals 14 residues. CDR3 loop: CASMVGGTTDTQYF. For the CDR3, the DNA is TGTGCCAGCATGGTGGGAGGCACCACAGATACGCAGTATTTT.

The rearrangement uses TRBV30 and TRBJ1-5, with TRBD1 identical over 7 bases. The CDR3 extends over 13 amino acids. V shed 2 bases and J 6 bases; nucleotides not matched to a gene: 4. The V gene's germline CDR1 is GTSNPN and CDR2 SVGIG (reference sequence). CDR3 sequence reads: CAWSNRDSQPQHF. CDR3 nucleotides: TGTGCCTGGAGTAACCGGGACAGTCAGCCCCAGCATTTT. Complete variable domain (other parts from reference TRBV30 and TRBJ1-5): SQTIHQWPATLVQPVGSPLSLECTVEGTSNPNLYWYRQAAGRGLQLLFYSVGIGQISSEVPQNLSASRPQDRQFILSSKKLLLSDSGFYLCAWSNRDSQPQHFGDGTRLSIL.

This chain joins TRBV9 and TRBJ2-7; no clear D. This CDR3 comprises 13 residues. Germline lookup yields CDR1 SGDLS and CDR2 YYNGEE. V was shortened by 5 bases and J by 1 base, with 10 bases between the two germline ends. Written as DNA, the CDR3 is TGTGCCAGCAGTGCAGGTTTGTCCTACGAGCAGTACTTC. This encodes CASSAGLSYEQYF.

This clone came up a few times. The rearrangement links TRBV6-1 to TRBJ2-6; D is uncertain. The CDR3 runs to 15 residues. Germline V gene data show CDR1 as MNHNS and CDR2 as SASEGT. The V and J ends lost 1 base and 4 bases respectively, with 8 bases between them. The CDR3 region has the DNA TGTGCCAGCAGTGAAGGAAGGTCAGGGGCCAACGTCCTGACTTTC. Its translation is CASSEGRSGANVLTF.

This clone is termed medium-sized. V usage is TRBV11-3 and J usage is TRBJ2-5; weak D call: TRBD2 (5 bases). This CDR3 contains 15 residues. The V end lost 3 bases, the J end lost 1 base, and 12 bases lay between the germline ends. Looked up from germline, CDR1 is SGHNT and CDR2 is YENEEA. The CDR3 nucleotides are TGTGCCAGCAGCTTCAATTCGGGGTTCCAAGAGACCCAGTACTTC. Translated: CASSFNSGFQETQYF.

The chain couples TRBV28 to TRBJ2-5; D tentatively reads TRBD1 or TRBD2 (6 bases each). The CDR3 is 16 residues long. Germline values: CDR1 MDHEN, CDR2 SYDVKM. V was pared by 5 bases and J by 5 bases, with 21 bases between. CDR3 sequence: CASSKGIGGHGETQYF. CDR3 nucleotides: TGTGCCAGCAGTAAGGGGATTGGGGGGCATGGGGAGACCCAGTACTTC. Variable domain in full (rest from reference TRBV28 and TRBJ2-5): DVKVTQSSRYLVKRTGEKVFLECVQDMDHENMFWYRQDPGLGLRLIYFSYDVKMKEKGDIPEGYSVSREKKERFSLILESASTNQTSMYLCASSKGIGGHGETQYFGPGTRLLVL.

This clone was observed a handful of times. This chain joins TRBV9 and TRBJ2-1; 11 bases align to TRBD2. V lost 0 bases to trimming and J lost 8 bases; unmatched junction nucleotides: 13. The CDR3 totals 18 residues. In germline, CDR1 is SGDLS, CDR2 YYNGEE. The CDR3 nucleotides are TGTGCCAGCAGCGTAGACGGAGGCGTAGCGGGAGGGCCTCATGAGCAGTTCTTC. This translates into CASSVDGGVAGGPHEQFF.

This chain links TRBV18 with TRBJ1-2; 9 bases line up with TRBD1. CDR3 length: 17 residues. Germline values: CDR1 KGHSH, CDR2 LQKENI. The V segment lost 0 bases and the J segment 4 bases; nucleotides outside the gene matches: 9. DNA for the CDR3: TGTGCCAGCTCACCACCGGAGACAGGGGGTCGTGGCTATGGCTACACCTTC. Amino acids: CASSPPETGGRGYGYTF.

This rearrangement joins TRBV10-2 to TRBJ1-2, with D maybe TRBD1 (6 bases). V was shortened by 7 bases and J by 3 bases, with 9 bases between the two germline ends. Germline CDR1 and CDR2: WSHSY and SAAADI. The CDR3 runs 12 residues. CDR3 DNA: TGCGCCAGCACTGACAGGCACTATGGCTACACCTTC. It specifies CASTDRHYGYTF.

In this sample, this clone turned up a few times. The chain is built from TRBV6-8 and TRBJ1-1; no firm D call. Trimming pared 7 bases from V and 4 bases from J, leaving 10 bases between. Germline loops: CDR1 MNHGY, CDR2 SAAAGT. The CDR3 is 12 residues long. CDR3 in DNA: TGTGCCAGCACCCTCCCAGGCACTGAAGCTTTCTTT. Protein product: CASTLPGTEAFF.

This clone was counted only a few times. The chain is built from TRBV10-3 and TRBJ1-6, with D perhaps TRBD1 (6 bases). CDR3 length: 18 amino acids. CDR1 ENHRY and CDR2 SYGVKD come from the germline V gene. V was shortened by 1 base and J by 1 base, with 14 bases between the two germline ends. CDR3 amino acids: CAISEFGGAESYNSPLHF. CDR3 sequence (DNA): TGTGCCATCAGTGAGTTCGGGGGGGCAGAATCCTATAATTCACCCCTCCACTTT.

The rearrangement links TRBV30 to TRBJ2-7, with a tentative D call TRBD1 (5 bases). Between the trimmed V and J ends, which lost 2 bases and 6 bases, there was a span of 11 bases. The CDR3 is made up of 12 amino acids. Germline lookup yields CDR1 GTSNPN and CDR2 SVGIG (reference sequence). This CDR3 is CAWSRAGIEQYF. CDR3 DNA sequence: TGTGCCTGGAGTAGGGCAGGGATCGAGCAGTACTTC.